This is a list of T cell receptor beta chains from one sample in a study of T-cell reconstitution after alpha-beta-depleted transplantation in children. MiXCR, run by TCRdb on the PCR reads, gives a single entry per CDR3 protein. The table records some 490,000 distinct CDR3 sequences, approximately 12% of them present only once. The sequencing here drew on PBMCs from the stem cell graft donor, taken from the stem cell graft. The receptor set was obtained from a human donor who donated a stem cell graft to a child with combined immunodeficiency. Both conserved end residues are part of each CDR3. The order of the fields is D gene, J gene, V gene, CDR3 protein. A D gene is named only where the DNA matches it firmly.

>-|TRBJ2-7|TRBV6-5
CASSYSAGGDFYEQYF
>TRBD2|TRBJ2-7|TRBV4-3
CASSHSVAGVNEQYF
>-|TRBJ2-1|TRBV4-1
CASSLILIGGEYNEQFF
>TRBD2|TRBJ2-7|TRBV28
CASRLGGEYEQYF
>TRBD1|TRBJ2-1|TRBV24-1
CATSDRVFLNEQFF
>-|TRBJ1-3|TRBV12-3/TRBV12-4
CASSNSYGNTIYF
>-|TRBJ2-5|TRBV29-1
CSVEQRASGETQYF
>-|TRBJ2-1|TRBV20-1
CSASLYGEQFF
>TRBD2|TRBJ2-1|TRBV7-9
CASSPTLRLAIYNEQFF
>TRBD2|TRBJ2-1|TRBV15
CATSRELAGDNEQFF
>-|TRBJ2-7|TRBV6-5
CASSYSIGAGPTYEQYF
>TRBD1|TRBJ2-1|TRBV5-6
CASSPGTGFEQFF
>-|TRBJ2-7|TRBV12-3/TRBV12-4
CASSPDPSYEQYF
>-|TRBJ2-1|TRBV12-3/TRBV12-4
CASSLTSTSRGEQFF
>-|TRBJ2-7|TRBV9
CASSVEVSNYEQYF
>TRBD1|TRBJ2-3|TRBV24-1
CATGDRVTDTQYF
>-|TRBJ2-1|TRBV4-3
CASSQELNSYNEQFF
>-|TRBJ1-1|TRBV11-1
CASSTGRGIQGAFF
>-|TRBJ1-4|TRBV5-1
CASSFSSGQGEKLFF
>TRBD1|TRBJ2-7|TRBV20-1
CSARDRGPYEQYF
>-|TRBJ2-7|TRBV5-5
CASSLLKSSYEQYF
>-|TRBJ1-1|TRBV29-1
CSVENHTTEAFF
>-|TRBJ2-3|TRBV7-9
CASSLVVAVDTQYF
>TRBD2|TRBJ2-4|TRBV6-2/TRBV6-3
CASSWTSGRPRFNIQYF
>-|TRBJ2-1|TRBV7-9
CASSLAELGGEQFF
>TRBD2|TRBJ2-1|TRBV4-3
CASSQRAGYWQSYNEQFF
>-|TRBJ1-1|TRBV29-1
CSATGTGNTEAFF
>TRBD1|TRBJ1-6|TRBV7-2
CASSLGQVSSYNSPLHF
>-|TRBJ2-3|TRBV29-1
CSVLGDTQYF
>-|TRBJ2-7|TRBV12-3/TRBV12-4
CASSFLPHYEQYF
>-|TRBJ1-1|TRBV6-1
CASSENPGQPNTEAFF
>TRBD2|TRBJ2-3|TRBV9
CASSDPTRTSGSTDTQYF